This T cell receptor (beta chain) was observed in a study of cytomegalovirus exposure and HLA in healthy donors. Study-level background: Earlier, approximately 180 million T cells were analyzed, and around 100 million unique TCR beta sequences were found among them.

Study-wide results and caveats: The authors confirmed in vitro that a few CMV-associated chains were specific for CMV antigens.

The ends were cut back, 5 bases at V and 4 bases at J, with 17 bases in the middle. The CDR3 runs to 15 residues. In germline, CDR1 is SGHTA, CDR2 FQGTGA. A word on this clone: Its specificity is not known.

PCR used 60 Vbeta primers and 13 Jbeta primers. This table comes from immunoSEQ multiplex PCR, and its TCRdb copy is limited to in-frame clones, with some not included. Here the sample spans about 200,000 clones, 70% to 80% being singletons. The clonotype comes from a male donor in good health and CMV-seropositive. V and J are TRBV7-3 and TRBJ1-2; maybe TRBD1 (6 bases). Sequencing was done on a sample of PBMCs. The CDR3 region is CASSPQQGLGYGYTF. As DNA, the CDR3 is TGTGCCAGCAGCCCCCAACAGGGCCTGGGCTATGGCTACACCTTC.